A selection of T cell receptor beta chains follows, all from one sample in a study of T-cell reconstitution after alpha-beta-depleted transplantation in children. TCRdb used MiXCR to reprocess the PCR reads, holding one entry per CDR3 protein. The repertoire holds around 400,000 distinct CDR3 sequences, with around 21% as singletons. The sequenced sample was PBMCs from the stem cell graft donor, obtained from the stem cell graft. The receptors shown here come from a human donor who donated a stem cell graft to a child with acute myeloid leukemia. Both conserved end residues are part of each CDR3. The D gene is left open where the match is weak. Clone size is given for some rows only: seen once, a few or many times, or a class if the clone is expanded.

clone_size	v_call	d_call	j_call	cdr3_aa	cdr3_nt
many	TRBV20-1	-	TRBJ2-1	CSGGREFNEQFF	TGCAGTGGGGGACGGGAGTTTAATGAGCAGTTCTTC
few	TRBV20-1	TRBD2	TRBJ2-5	CSAGTSGNQETQYF	TGCAGTGCCGGGACTAGCGGGAACCAAGAGACCCAGTACTTC
-	TRBV7-2	-	TRBJ1-5	CASSLVGSNQPQHF	TGTGCCAGCAGCTTAGTAGGCAGCAATCAGCCCCAGCATTTT
many	TRBV5-5	-	TRBJ1-5	CASSLDGWSNQPQHF	TGTGCCAGCAGCTTGGACGGATGGAGCAATCAGCCCCAGCATTTT
many	TRBV29-1	-	TRBJ2-1	CSVGSSEQFF	TGCAGCGTTGGGTCCAGCGAGCAGTTCTTC
many	TRBV29-1	-	TRBJ2-7	CSVNQGIAPYEQYF	TGCAGCGTGAATCAGGGGATAGCACCCTACGAGCAGTACTTC
many	TRBV12-3/TRBV12-4	-	TRBJ2-7	CASSEAYEQYF	TGTGCCAGTAGCGAGGCTTACGAGCAGTACTTC
-	TRBV29-1	TRBD2	TRBJ2-7	CSVGRGGISYEQYF	TGCAGCGTTGGGCGGGGGGGGATCTCCTACGAGCAGTACTTC
-	TRBV5-1	-	TRBJ2-7	CASSFRTGNYEQYF	TGCGCCAGCAGCTTCCGGACCGGTAACTACGAGCAGTACTTC
-	TRBV6-1	TRBD2	TRBJ2-3	CASIKAGGPPDTQYF	TGTGCCAGCATTAAAGCGGGAGGGCCTCCAGATACGCAGTATTTT
few	TRBV28	TRBD2	TRBJ2-2	CASSVSGGYTGELFF	TGTGCCAGCAGTGTCAGCGGGGGGTACACCGGGGAGCTGTTTTTT
-	TRBV29-1	-	TRBJ1-5	CSVGGPNQPQHF	TGCAGCGTTGGGGGTCCCAATCAGCCCCAGCATTTT
-	TRBV20-1	TRBD1	TRBJ1-5	CSGSRRGGEQPQHF	TGCAGTGGCTCGCGCAGGGGGGGAGAACAGCCCCAGCATTTT
-	TRBV5-1	-	TRBJ1-2	CASSQQGDGYTF	TGCGCCAGCAGTCAACAGGGTGATGGCTACACCTTC
-	TRBV4-1	-	TRBJ2-1	CASSQDLNEQFF	TGCGCCAGCAGCCAAGATCTCAATGAGCAGTTCTTC
few	TRBV12-3/TRBV12-4	-	TRBJ2-7	CASSNRDPTSYEQYF	TGTGCCAGCAGTAACCGGGACCCTACCTCCTACGAGCAGTACTTC
few	TRBV6-1	-	TRBJ1-2	CASRTPSETYGYTF	TGTGCCAGCAGAACTCCTAGTGAAACTTATGGCTACACCTTC
-	TRBV6-5	-	TRBJ2-7	CASSYSRDGTYEQYF	TGTGCCAGCAGTTACTCCCGTGACGGCACCTACGAGCAGTACTTC
-	TRBV20-1	TRBD1	TRBJ2-2	CSALGTGRRGTGELFF	TGCAGTGCTCTTGGGACAGGGAGAAGGGGCACCGGGGAGCTGTTTTTT
few	TRBV29-1	-	TRBJ1-4	CSVSPTNEKLFF	TGCAGCGTTAGTCCAACTAATGAAAAACTGTTTTTT
-	TRBV11-3	-	TRBJ2-1	CASSLAISETHNEQFF	TGTGCCAGCAGCTTAGCGATTAGCGAGACACACAATGAGCAGTTCTTC
few	TRBV12-3/TRBV12-4	-	TRBJ2-2	CAIGARAGELFF	TGTGCCATTGGGGCCCGCGCCGGGGAGCTGTTTTTT
few	TRBV29-1	-	TRBJ2-7	CSVVGGGYEQYF	TGCAGCGTTGTCGGGGGCGGTTACGAGCAGTACTTC
few	TRBV29-1	TRBD1	TRBJ1-2	CSVDGDRDGYGYTF	TGCAGCGTTGATGGGGACAGGGACGGCTATGGCTACACCTTC
many	TRBV19	-	TRBJ2-3	CASSRTSDTQYF	TGTGCCAGTAGTAGAACGTCAGATACGCAGTATTTT
-	TRBV3-1	TRBD1	TRBJ2-5	CASSTRQGRQETQYF	TGTGCCAGCAGCACGCGACAGGGGAGGCAAGAGACCCAGTACTTC
-	TRBV4-1	TRBD2	TRBJ2-4	CASRGSTGGGFIQYF	TGCGCCAGCCGCGGTTCTACTGGGGGGGGTTTCATTCAGTACTTC
few	TRBV3-1	-	TRBJ1-1	CASSQDRTGGYAEAFF	TGTGCCAGCAGCCAAGATCGTACAGGAGGGTATGCTGAAGCTTTCTTT